A single sample gave rise to the 30 T cell receptor beta chains below, sequenced in a study of blood T cell repertoires in COVID-19. The assay was immunoSEQ multiplex PCR, and TCRdb's table has in-frame clones only and misses some. The table lists about 220,000 clones, more than 65% of them singletons, with around 3% in the top ten. The source material was peripheral blood. The receptors derive from a woman in her 30s who had recovered from COVID-19.

V gene TRBV28 combines with J gene TRBJ1-1; the D gene is possibly TRBD1 (5 bases). Trimming took 6 bases from V and 6 from J, leaving 17 bases between them. Germline loops: CDR1 MDHEN, CDR2 SYDVKM. This CDR3 contains 14 residues. CDR3 in DNA: TGTGCCAGCAGCCGCCCCCCGGGGGGGGCTGAAGCTTTCTTT. Translation gives CASSRPPGGAEAFF.

The V call is TRBV5-4, the J call TRBJ2-2; possible D gene TRBD1, 7 bases. Germline V gene lookup returns CDR1 SGHNT and CDR2 YYREEE (reference sequence). V was clipped by 1 base and J by 4 bases, with 8 bases between them. The CDR3 totals 14 residues. The CDR3 region is CASSLQGGTGELFF. CDR3 DNA: TGTGCCAGCAGCTTGCAGGGGGGCACCGGGGAGCTGTTTTTT.

The table lists this clone with many counts. The chain is built from TRBV6-5 and TRBJ1-5, with D perhaps TRBD1 (5 bases). From germline, CDR1 is MNHEY and CDR2 SVGAGI. Trimming removed 8 bases at V and 2 bases at J, with 16 bases between. The CDR3 consists of 15 residues. The CDR3 reads CASGQRGGGNQPQHF. DNA of the CDR3: TGTGCCAGCGGCCAGCGGGGGGGAGGCAATCAGCCCCAGCATTTT.

V usage is TRBV5-6 and J usage is TRBJ1-4; no firm D call. V gave up 0 bases and J gave up 11 bases, with 23 bases separating them. The germline V gene has CDR1 SGHDT and CDR2 YYEEEE. The CDR3 runs to 17 residues. DNA of the CDR3: TGTGCCAGCAGCTTGGCCCGTTTGAGAGGTGGAGGAGGGAAACTGTTTTTT. Protein product: CASSLARLRGGGGKLFF. Full variable domain (remainder filled in from reference TRBV5-6 and TRBJ1-4): DAGVTQSPTHLIKTRGQQVTLRCSPKSGHDTVSWYQQALGQGPQFIFQYYEEEERQRGNFPDRFSGHQFPNYSSELNVNALLLGDSALYLCASSLARLRGGGGKLFFGSGTQLSVL.

The chain links TRBV27 to TRBJ1-6, with D possibly matching TRBD1 (6 bases). The CDR3 sequence is 14 residues long. Germline loops: CDR1 MNHEY, CDR2 SMNVEV (reference sequence). V shed 2 bases and J shed 7 bases, with 9 bases lying between them. DNA of the CDR3: TGTGCCAGCAGTTTAGATAGGGGGAATTCACCCCTCCACTTT. Translated: CASSLDRGNSPLHF.

The rearrangement uses TRBV10-1 and TRBJ2-7; D possibly corresponds to TRBD2 (6 bases). The CDR3 is 13 amino acids. Trimming removed 10 bases from V and 2 bases from J, with 15 bases in between. Germline lookup yields CDR1 WNHNN and CDR2 SYGVQD (reference sequence). CDR3 nucleotides: TGCGCCACCCGACCGGCGGGAACCTACGAGCAGTACTTC. Amino acid sequence: CATRPAGTYEQYF.

This clone was picked up a small number of times. The chain uses TRBV11-2 and TRBJ2-1, with 14 bases fitting TRBD2. There are 19 residues in the CDR3. Germline assignment: CDR1 SGHAT and CDR2 FQNNGV. Trimming removed 1 base from V and 8 bases from J; junction bases left unmatched: 13. The CDR3 region is CASSLGTSGRRGLGDEQFF. CDR3 bases: TGTGCCAGCAGCTTAGGGACTAGCGGGAGGAGGGGGCTGGGGGATGAGCAGTTCTTC.

The genes are TRBV3-1 (or the pseudogene TRBV3-2) and TRBJ2-5; D perhaps matches TRBD1 (6 bases). V shed 4 bases and J shed 7 bases, with 19 bases lying between them. CDR1 and CDR2 (germline): LGHDT, YNNKEL (reference sequence). The CDR3 covers 15 residues. The DNA for the CDR3 is TGTGCCAGCAGCCGAAGAGAAGGGACACCCGGGACCCAGTACTTC. It specifies CASSRREGTPGTQYF.

The chain carries TRBV7-2 and TRBJ1-1; 7 nucleotides match TRBD1. This CDR3 has 15 residues. V shed 1 base, J shed 4 bases, and the junction held 6 bases outside the gene matches. CDR1 SGHTA and CDR2 FQGNSA come from the germline V gene. The CDR3 coding sequence is TGTGCCAGCAGCTTAGTGGGGACAGAAGCCACTGAAGCTTTCTTT. Protein: CASSLVGTEATEAFF.

This clone was observed a single time. The rearrangement uses TRBV7-9 and TRBJ2-7; tentative D call: TRBD2 (5 bases). The germline V and J ends were trimmed by 4 bases and 3 bases, with 25 bases remaining between them. Per germline, CDR1 SEHNR and CDR2 FQNEAQ (reference sequence). The CDR3 length is 18 residues. The CDR3, as DNA: TGTGCCAGCAGCTCCCTAGTAGGGAGAGCGGACCAAGTCTACGAGCAGTACTTC. It specifies CASSSLVGRADQVYEQYF.

The rearrangement links TRBV5-4 to TRBJ2-3; TRBD1 matches at 10 bases. V trimming: 4 bases; J trimming: 3 bases; junction bases outside the gene matches: 2. CDR1 and CDR2 (germline): SGHNT, YYREEE (reference sequence). This CDR3 is 14 amino acids long. The CDR3 region is CASSPGQGTDTQYF. The CDR3 nucleotides read TGTGCCAGCAGCCCGGGACAGGGGACAGATACGCAGTATTTT.

J is TRBJ2-3 and V is TRBV28, with 10 bases that match TRBD1. CDR3 length: 16 amino acids. Trimming took 6 bases from V and 2 from J; bases not matched to a gene: 8. Germline V gene sequence: CDR1 MDHEN, CDR2 SYDVKM. The CDR3 region is CASRPTGTGVTDTQYF. CDR3 nucleotides: TGTGCCAGCAGACCTACCGGGACAGGGGTCACAGATACGCAGTATTTT.

The chain is built from TRBV7-9 and TRBJ2-7, with D uncertain. The CDR3 is made up of 12 amino acids. Germline V gene sequence: CDR1 SEHNR, CDR2 FQNEAQ (reference sequence). V was trimmed by 5 bases and J by 1 base, leaving 6 bases between them. CDR3 bases: TGTGCCAGCAGCCGAGGATCCTACGAGCAGTACTTC. Its protein product is CASSRGSYEQYF. Using reference TRBV7-9 and TRBJ2-7 for the parts outside the CDR3, the full variable domain is DTGVSQNPRHKITKRGQNVTFRCDPISEHNRLYWYRQTLGQGPEFLTYFQNEAQLEKSRLLSDRFSAERPKGSFSTLEIQRTEQGDSAMYLCASSRGSYEQYFGPGTRLTVT.

The DNA of the CDR3 is TGTGCCTGTAGCACTGAAGCTTTCTTT. Encoded protein: CACSTEAFF. The chain joins TRBV15 to TRBJ1-1; D unclear. V gave up 11 bases and J gave up 4 bases, with 5 bases separating them. Germline assignment: CDR1 LNHNV and CDR2 YYDKDF (reference sequence). This CDR3 has 9 amino acids.

This chain connects TRBV28 to TRBJ1-1; D may be TRBD1 (6 bases). V gave up 6 bases and J gave up 4 bases, with 18 bases separating them. Germline CDR1 and CDR2: MDHEN and SYDVKM. This CDR3 is built from 15 residues. The CDR3 region has the DNA TGTGCCAGCAGCCCCCTTACAGGGTCCCGCACTGAAGCTTTCTTT. This sequence encodes CASSPLTGSRTEAFF.

This sequence joins TRBV4-1 and TRBJ2-3; 7 bases align to TRBD2. The V gene end was trimmed by 1 base and the J gene end by 7 bases; junction bases not matched to a gene: 11. Looked up from germline, CDR1 is MGHRA and CDR2 is YSYEKL. This CDR3 is 16 amino acids long. The CDR3 DNA reads as TGCGCCAGCAGCCAAGTTTACGGGGAGGGTGGATATACGCAGTATTTT. This sequence encodes CASSQVYGEGGYTQYF.

The V gene is TRBV5-1, the J gene TRBJ1-6; weak D call: TRBD1 (5 bases). This CDR3 has 14 amino acids. The ends were cut back, 10 bases at V and 6 bases at J, with 17 bases in the middle. Germline V CDR1 and CDR2: SGHRS, YFSETQ. CDR3 protein: CAPVTEKVNSPLHF. Written as DNA, the CDR3 is TGCGCCCCGGTGACAGAGAAGGTTAATTCACCCCTCCACTTT.

The chain has TRBV4-2 and TRBJ2-7, with a tentative D call TRBD2 (5 bases). Germline CDR1 reads LGHNA; CDR2 reads YNFKEQ. The CDR3 covers 17 residues. V lost 1 base, J lost 0 bases, and 16 bases lay in between. The CDR3 nucleotides are TGTGCCAGCAGCCAAGGGGTAAACGGGAAAGTCTCCTACGAGCAGTACTTC. The encoded protein is CASSQGVNGKVSYEQYF.

This clone turned up a few times. The V and J genes are TRBV30 and TRBJ1-2, with unresolved D. CDR1 and CDR2 from the germline V gene are GTSNPN and SVGIG (reference sequence). The germline V and J ends were trimmed by 2 bases and 8 bases, with 9 bases remaining between them. CDR3 size: 11 residues. CDR3 sequence: CAWSLAGGYTF. CDR3 in DNA: TGTGCCTGGAGTCTTGCGGGAGGCTACACCTTC.

This clone was seen only a few times. The J gene is TRBJ2-4, the V gene TRBV24-1, with a weak D call TRBD2 (5 bases). This CDR3 contains 14 residues. The germline CDR1 and CDR2 sequences are KGHDR and SFDVKD. V shed 4 bases and J shed 6 bases, with 12 bases lying between them. CDR3 protein: CATSDPNAGNIQYF. The DNA for the CDR3 is TGTGCCACCAGTGACCCCAATGCGGGAAACATTCAGTACTTC.

The genes are TRBV30 and TRBJ2-4; possible D gene TRBD1, 5 bases. Trimming shortened V by 3 bases and J by 0 bases, and 15 bases separated the two germline ends. The germline gives CDR1 GTSNPN, CDR2 SVGIG (reference sequence). The CDR3 contains 16 residues. This chain's CDR3 is CAWSLGPGLAKNIQYF. The CDR3 region has the DNA TGTGCCTGGAGCCTGGGGCCAGGGCTAGCCAAAAACATTCAGTACTTC.

The chain combines TRBV11-2 with TRBJ1-6; 8 positions match TRBD1. The CDR3 is 16 residues long. Germline values: CDR1 SGHAT, CDR2 FQNNGV. V was clipped by 6 bases and J by 8 bases; unmatched bases: 12. The CDR3 protein is CASRHLRGRWDSPLHF. The CDR3, as DNA: TGTGCCAGCAGACACCTCAGGGGGCGCTGGGATTCACCCCTCCACTTT. Full variable domain (remainder filled in from reference TRBV11-2 and TRBJ1-6): EAGVAQSPRYKIIEKRQSVAFWCNPISGHATLYWYQQILGQGPKLLIQFQNNGVVDDSQLPKDRFSAERLKGVDSTLKIQPAKLEDSAVYLCASRHLRGRWDSPLHFGNGTRLTVT.

The genes are TRBV18 and TRBJ2-7, with TRBD2 as a possible D gene (7 bases). The CDR3 runs to 15 residues. V was trimmed by 3 bases and J by 4 bases, leaving 16 bases between them. The germline gives CDR1 KGHSH, CDR2 LQKENI. The chain's CDR3 is CASSPWRGRIYEQYF. The CDR3 region has the DNA TGTGCCAGCTCACCCTGGCGGGGGCGTATTTACGAGCAGTACTTC.

The V gene is TRBV15, the J gene TRBJ2-1, with 11 bases fitting TRBD2. Trimming at V came to 0 bases and at J to 5 bases, leaving 9 bases not matched to a gene. The length of the CDR3 is 18 residues. Germline V CDR1 and CDR2: LNHNV, YYDKDF (reference sequence). DNA of the CDR3: TGTGCCACCAGCAGAGAGGAGGGGGCGGGACTAGCGGACAATGAGCAGTTCTTC. The encoded protein is CATSREEGAGLADNEQFF.

The chain carries TRBV5-4 and TRBJ2-1; D call uncertain. In germline, CDR1 is SGHNT, CDR2 YYREEE (reference sequence). Trimming shortened V by 4 bases and J by 1 base, and 18 bases separated the two germline ends. The CDR3 spans 17 residues. CDR3 in DNA: TGTGCCAGCAGCAAGATACAGAAACCCCCATCCTACAATGAGCAGTTCTTC. Its protein product is CASSKIQKPPSYNEQFF.

V and J are TRBV6-5 and TRBJ2-7; 7 nucleotides align to TRBD2. From germline, CDR1 is MNHEY and CDR2 SVGAGI. The CDR3 is made up of 13 amino acids. Trimming took 5 bases from V and 3 from J; bases not matched to a gene: 4. This chain's CDR3 is CASSPTSVYEQYF. The CDR3 nucleotides read TGTGCCAGCAGTCCCACTAGCGTCTACGAGCAGTACTTC.

The genes are TRBV5-1 and TRBJ2-1, with 12 nucleotides matching TRBD2. The J segment lost 1 base and the V segment lost 3 bases, leaving 14 bases of the junction unmatched. Germline V CDR1 and CDR2: SGHRS, YFSETQ. The CDR3 covers 20 residues. The CDR3 spells CASSSGTSGLPQSSYNEQFF. CDR3 sequence (DNA): TGCGCCAGCAGCTCAGGGACTAGCGGGTTGCCCCAGTCATCCTACAATGAGCAGTTCTTC. The full variable domain, in which reference TRBV5-1 and TRBJ2-1 provide the parts outside the CDR3, is KAGVTQTPRYLIKTRGQQVTLSCSPISGHRSVSWYQQTPGQGLQFLFEYFSETQRNKGNFPGRFSGRQFSNSRSEMNVSTLELGDSALYLCASSSGTSGLPQSSYNEQFFGPGTRLTVL.

The rearrangement links TRBV28 to TRBJ2-5, with TRBD1 identical over 8 bases. The CDR3 is made up of 15 amino acids. V shed 3 bases, J shed 5 bases, and the junction held 8 bases outside the gene matches. Germline V lookup: CDR1 MDHEN, CDR2 SYDVKM. In DNA form, the CDR3 reads TGTGCCAGCAGTTTCACAGGGGGTGGTTATGAGACCCAGTACTTC. Translated, it gives CASSFTGGGYETQYF.

The genes are TRBV30 and TRBJ2-3, with a possible D match to TRBD2 (6 bases). The CDR3 extends over 14 amino acids. Per germline, CDR1 GTSNPN and CDR2 SVGIG (reference sequence). Trimming shortened V by 2 bases and J by 4 bases, and 13 bases separated the two germline ends. The CDR3 protein is CAWSLTPGADTQYF. CDR3 bases: TGTGCCTGGAGTCTGACACCGGGGGCAGATACGCAGTATTTT.

V is TRBV25-1 and J is TRBJ1-4, with 7 bases matching TRBD1. The CDR3 is 14 residues long. V dropped 1 base and J dropped 14; count of bases not matched to a gene: 10. Germline assignment: CDR1 MGHDK and CDR2 SYGVNS. As DNA, the CDR3 is TGTGCCAGCAGTGAATCGTTACAGGGGCGTAGGCTGTTTTTT. It codes for CASSESLQGRRLFF.